This T cell receptor (beta chain) originates from a study of blood T cell repertoires in COVID-19. Turning to the study itself: The United States, Italy and Spain provided the acute and convalescent COVID-19 samples. PBMCs, B-cell-depleted T cells, or T cells provided the cDNA or gDNA that made up the material.

The germline V gene encodes CDR1 SQVTM and CDR2 ANQGSEA. V lost 3 bases to trimming and J lost 7 bases, with 12 bases between them. The CDR3 extends over 12 amino acids. Data came from immunoSEQ multiplex PCR; TCRdb stores just in-frame clones and leaves some out. The data hold 400,000 to 450,000 clones, with roughly 85% observed a single time. Sequencing was done on a sample of peripheral blood. V gene TRBV29-1 combines with J gene TRBJ1-2; the D gene is possibly TRBD1 (5 bases). The sequence was obtained from a woman in her thirties with active or convalescent COVID-19. The CDR3, as DNA: TGCAGCGTTGATGGGGCACGAGGTGGCTACACCTTC. It yields the protein CSVDGARGGYTF.